Given below is one T cell receptor beta chain in context. Some clones are missing from TCRdb's copy, which holds only in-frame ones; the method was immunoSEQ multiplex PCR. The table lists just over 95,000 clones, roughly 90% of them singletons. These data belong to a study of OX40 agonist ivuxolimab in advanced cancers. The sequencing used CD4+ or CD8+ T cells sorted from blood, collected in a trial of the OX40 agonist ivuxolimab. This sequence was found in an adult with an advanced solid tumor such as melanoma, head and neck, liver or kidney cancer.

The CDR3 region has the DNA TGTGCCAGCAGCTTAGGTCCGTCAAATTCACCCCTCCACTTT. It encodes CASSLGPSNSPLHF. The chain links TRBV7-6 to TRBJ1-6, with D unclear. Trimming removed 1 base at V and 7 bases at J, with 8 bases between. Germline V CDR1 and CDR2: SGHVS, FNYEAQ. The length of the CDR3 is 14 residues.